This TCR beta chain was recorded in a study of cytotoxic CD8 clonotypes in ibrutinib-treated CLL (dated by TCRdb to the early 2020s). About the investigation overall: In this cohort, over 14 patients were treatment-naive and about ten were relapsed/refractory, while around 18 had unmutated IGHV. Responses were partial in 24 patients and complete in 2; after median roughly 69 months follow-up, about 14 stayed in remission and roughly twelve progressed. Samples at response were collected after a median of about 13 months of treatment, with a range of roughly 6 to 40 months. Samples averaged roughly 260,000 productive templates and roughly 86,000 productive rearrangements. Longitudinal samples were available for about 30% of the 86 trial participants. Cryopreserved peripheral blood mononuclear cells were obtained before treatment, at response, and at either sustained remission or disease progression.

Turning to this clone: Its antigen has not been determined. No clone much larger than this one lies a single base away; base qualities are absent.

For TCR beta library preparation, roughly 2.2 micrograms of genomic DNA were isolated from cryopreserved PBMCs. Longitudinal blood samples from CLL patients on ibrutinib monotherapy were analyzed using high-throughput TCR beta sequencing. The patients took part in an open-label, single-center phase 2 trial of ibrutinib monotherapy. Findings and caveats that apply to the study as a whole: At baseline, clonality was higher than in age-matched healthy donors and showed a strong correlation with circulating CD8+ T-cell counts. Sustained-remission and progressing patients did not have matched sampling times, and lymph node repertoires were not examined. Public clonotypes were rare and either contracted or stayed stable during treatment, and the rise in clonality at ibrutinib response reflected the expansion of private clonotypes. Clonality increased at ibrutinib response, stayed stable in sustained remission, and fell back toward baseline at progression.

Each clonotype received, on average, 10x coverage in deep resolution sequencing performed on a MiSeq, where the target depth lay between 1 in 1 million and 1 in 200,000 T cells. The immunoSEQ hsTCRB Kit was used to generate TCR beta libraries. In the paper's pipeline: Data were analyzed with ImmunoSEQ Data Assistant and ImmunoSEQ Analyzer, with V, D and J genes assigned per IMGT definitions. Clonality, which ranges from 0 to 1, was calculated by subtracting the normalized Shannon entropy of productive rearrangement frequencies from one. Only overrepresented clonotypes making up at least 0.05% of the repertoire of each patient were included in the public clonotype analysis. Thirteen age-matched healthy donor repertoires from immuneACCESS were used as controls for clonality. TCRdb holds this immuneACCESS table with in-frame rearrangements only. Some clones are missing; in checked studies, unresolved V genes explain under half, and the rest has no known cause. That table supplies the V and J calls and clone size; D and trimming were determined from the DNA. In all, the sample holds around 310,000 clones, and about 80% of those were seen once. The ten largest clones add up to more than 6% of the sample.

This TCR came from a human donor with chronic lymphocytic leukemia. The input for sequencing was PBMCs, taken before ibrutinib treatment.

The CDR3 is CASSSLTSGSSYEQYF. Read as DNA, the sequence is TGTGCCAGCAGTTCCCTGACTAGCGGGAGCTCCTACGAGCAGTACTTC. The chain is assembled from TRBV27 and TRBJ2-7, with 12 junctional bases fitting TRBD2. CDR1 is given as MNHEY and CDR2 as SMNVEV, both from the germline V gene (reference sequence). Including the terminal cysteine and phenylalanine, the CDR3 comprises 16 residues. Here the CDR3 DNA is all that survives: 48 bases in frame from base 1. Clipping removes 4 bases from V and 0 bases from J, with 4 as the unmatched junction base count.